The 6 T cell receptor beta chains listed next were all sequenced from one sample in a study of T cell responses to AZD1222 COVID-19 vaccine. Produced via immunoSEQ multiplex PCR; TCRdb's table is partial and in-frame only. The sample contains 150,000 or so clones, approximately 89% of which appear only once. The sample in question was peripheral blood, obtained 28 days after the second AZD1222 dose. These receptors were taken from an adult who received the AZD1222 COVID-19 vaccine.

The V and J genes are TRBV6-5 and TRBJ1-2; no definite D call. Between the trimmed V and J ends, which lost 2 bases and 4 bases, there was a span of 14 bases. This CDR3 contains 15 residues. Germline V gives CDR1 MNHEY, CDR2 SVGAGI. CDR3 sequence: CASSYRGILRYGYTF. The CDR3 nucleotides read TGTGCCAGCAGTTACCGAGGCATCCTTCGCTATGGCTACACCTTC.

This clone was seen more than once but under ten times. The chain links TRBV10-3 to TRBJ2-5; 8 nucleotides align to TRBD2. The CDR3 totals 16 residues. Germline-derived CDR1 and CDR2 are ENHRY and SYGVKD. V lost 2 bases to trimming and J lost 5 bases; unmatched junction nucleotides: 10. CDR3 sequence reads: CAISEESGGLGETQYF. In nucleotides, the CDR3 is TGTGCCATCAGTGAGGAGAGCGGGGGCCTGGGGGAGACCCAGTACTTC.

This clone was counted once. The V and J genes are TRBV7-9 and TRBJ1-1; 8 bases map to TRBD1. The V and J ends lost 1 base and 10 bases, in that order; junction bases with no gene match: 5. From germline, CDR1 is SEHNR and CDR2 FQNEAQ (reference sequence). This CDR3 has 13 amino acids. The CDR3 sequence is CASSLGDTGGAFF. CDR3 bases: TGTGCCAGCAGCTTAGGGGATACAGGGGGAGCTTTCTTT.

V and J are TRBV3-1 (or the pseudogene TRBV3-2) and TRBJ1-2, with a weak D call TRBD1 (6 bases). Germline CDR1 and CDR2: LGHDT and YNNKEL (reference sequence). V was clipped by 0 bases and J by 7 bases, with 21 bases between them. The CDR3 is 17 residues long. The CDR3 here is CASSQDRGRDRSSGYTF. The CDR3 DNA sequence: TGTGCCAGCAGCCAAGATCGTGGGAGAGACAGGTCTTCTGGCTACACCTTC.

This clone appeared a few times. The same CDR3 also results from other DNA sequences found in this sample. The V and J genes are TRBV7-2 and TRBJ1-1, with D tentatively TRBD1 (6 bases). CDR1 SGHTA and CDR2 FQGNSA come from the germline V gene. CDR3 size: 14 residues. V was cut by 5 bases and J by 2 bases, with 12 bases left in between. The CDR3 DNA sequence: TGTGCCAGCAGCCCAGGGGCCGCCAACACTGAAGCTTTCTTT. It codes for CASSPGAANTEAFF.

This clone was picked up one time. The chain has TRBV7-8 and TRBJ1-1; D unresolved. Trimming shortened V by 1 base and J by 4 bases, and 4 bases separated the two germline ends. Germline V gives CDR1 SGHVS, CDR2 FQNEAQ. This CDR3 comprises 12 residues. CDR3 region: CASSLGVTEAFF. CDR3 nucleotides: TGTGCCAGCAGCTTAGGGGTCACTGAAGCTTTCTTT.